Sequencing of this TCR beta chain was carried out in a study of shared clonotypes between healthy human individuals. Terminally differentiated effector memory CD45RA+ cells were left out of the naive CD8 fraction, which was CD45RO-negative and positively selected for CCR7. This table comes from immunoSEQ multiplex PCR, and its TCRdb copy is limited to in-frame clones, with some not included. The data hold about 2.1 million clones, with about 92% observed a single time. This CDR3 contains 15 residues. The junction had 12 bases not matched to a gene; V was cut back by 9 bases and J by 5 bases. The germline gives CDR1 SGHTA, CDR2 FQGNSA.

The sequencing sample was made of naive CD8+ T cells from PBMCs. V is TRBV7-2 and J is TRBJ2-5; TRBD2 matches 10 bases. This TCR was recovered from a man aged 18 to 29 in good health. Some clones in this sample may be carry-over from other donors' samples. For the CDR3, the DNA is TGTGCCAGGCCTGGCAGGGGGACTAGCGTCGAGACCCAGTACTTC. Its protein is CARPGRGTSVETQYF.